The T cell receptor (beta chain) under discussion was sequenced for a study of blood T cell repertoires in COVID-19. Looking at the study overall: PBMCs, B-cell-depleted T cells, or T cells provided the cDNA or gDNA that made up the material.

In the original processing: Reference gene primer amplification yielded estimated nucleated cell counts. Generated by immunoSEQ multiplex PCR, the TCRdb table keeps only in-frame clones and is missing some. The V and J calls and clone size were taken over from that table, and D and trimming were inferred from the DNA. Of about 190,000 clones detected, 75% to 80% appear once; the ten largest clones hold about 26%. Germline loops: CDR1 MNHNS, CDR2 SASEGT. The CDR3 runs 14 residues. The ends were cut back, 3 bases at V and 4 bases at J, with 10 bases in the middle. The gene calls are TRBV6-1 and TRBJ1-5; no clear D. The source of this sequence is a woman aged 70-85 years with acute or convalescent COVID-19. Material for sequencing was peripheral blood. CDR3 DNA: TGTGCCAGCAGTGATTTTAACCAGAATCAGCCCCAGCATTTT. It codes for CASSDFNQNQPQHF.